Sequencing of this T cell receptor beta chain was carried out in a study of T cell changes during pregnancy in multiple sclerosis. Deletions cut 4 bases from V and 4 bases from J, with 15 bases between. The CDR3 extends over 14 amino acids. Germline V gives CDR1 SQVTM, CDR2 ANQGSEA. Here immunoSEQ multiplex PCR was the method, and the copy in TCRdb shows in-frame clones only, minus some. Of 100,000 or so clones listed, 90% to 95% are singletons. This clonotype was sampled from a female donor with multiple sclerosis, enrolled in a pregnancy study. The chain joins TRBV29-1 to TRBJ2-3, with D perhaps TRBD2 (6 bases). The sample here was peripheral blood, taken in the third trimester of pregnancy. CDR3 in DNA: TGCAGCGTTGGAAGGAGGGGTGCCCCAGATACGCAGTATTTT. Translation: CSVGRRGAPDTQYF.